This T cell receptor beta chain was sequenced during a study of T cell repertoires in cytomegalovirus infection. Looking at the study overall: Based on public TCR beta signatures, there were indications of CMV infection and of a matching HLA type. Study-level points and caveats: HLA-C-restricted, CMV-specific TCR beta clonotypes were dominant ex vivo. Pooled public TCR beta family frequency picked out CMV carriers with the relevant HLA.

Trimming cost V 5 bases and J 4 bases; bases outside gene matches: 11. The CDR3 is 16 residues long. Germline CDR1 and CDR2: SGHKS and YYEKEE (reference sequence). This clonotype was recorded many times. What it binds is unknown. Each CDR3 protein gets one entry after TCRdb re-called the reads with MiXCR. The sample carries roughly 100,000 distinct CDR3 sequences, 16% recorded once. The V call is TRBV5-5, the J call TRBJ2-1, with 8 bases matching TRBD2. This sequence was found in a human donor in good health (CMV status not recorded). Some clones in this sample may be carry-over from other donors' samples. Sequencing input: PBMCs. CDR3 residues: CASSPRAGGTYNEQFF. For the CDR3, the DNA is TGTGCCAGCAGTCCCCGGGCGGGGGGAACGTACAATGAGCAGTTCTTC.